Listed here are 5 T cell receptor beta chains from one sample, sequenced in a study of T cell responses to AZD1222 COVID-19 vaccine. TCRdb's table, derived via immunoSEQ multiplex PCR, lists solely in-frame clones and lacks some. The table lists 75,000 to 90,000 clones, around 88% of them singletons. Specimen: peripheral blood, collected on day 0 of AZD1222 vaccination. The receptors were gathered from an adult in good health.

The chain combines TRBV28 with TRBJ1-1, with TRBD1 identical over 12 bases. V was clipped by 6 bases and J by 0 bases; unmatched bases: 5. Per the germline V gene, CDR1 is MDHEN and CDR2 is SYDVKM. The CDR3 sequence is 16 residues long. CDR3 sequence: CASSTGQGALNTEAFF. In DNA, the CDR3 is TGTGCCAGCAGCACGGGACAGGGGGCCTTGAACACTGAAGCTTTCTTT.

The rearrangement uses TRBV4-1 and TRBJ2-5; 15 nucleotides agree with TRBD2. The V segment lost 0 bases and the J segment 4 bases; nucleotides outside the gene matches: 15. CDR3 size: 21 residues. Germline V gene sequence: CDR1 MGHRA, CDR2 YSYEKL. CDR3 bases: TGCGCCAGCAGCCAAGATGCCCCTCCGCGGACTAGCGGGGGGGGAAGAGAGACCCAGTACTTC. Protein sequence: CASSQDAPPRTSGGGRETQYF.

The V call is TRBV7-8, the J call TRBJ1-1; 8 positions agree with TRBD1. Germline V lookup: CDR1 SGHVS, CDR2 FQNEAQ. This CDR3 spans 15 amino acids. The junction had 3 bases not matched to a gene; V was cut back by 2 bases and J by 1 base. The CDR3 DNA follows: TGTGCCAGCAGCTTACTGACAGGGGCGAACACTGAAGCTTTCTTT. Translation: CASSLLTGANTEAFF.

The chain combines TRBV9 with TRBJ1-2, with D maybe TRBD1 (5 bases). The V end lost 3 bases, the J end lost 3 bases, and 12 bases lay between the germline ends. The CDR3 consists of 14 residues. The germline gives CDR1 SGDLS, CDR2 YYNGEE. This CDR3 is CASSGQGWYYGYTF. Written as DNA, the CDR3 is TGTGCCAGCAGCGGGCAGGGATGGTACTATGGCTACACCTTC.

The CDR3 loop reads CASSLTSYEQYF. The CDR3 DNA sequence: TGTGCCAGCAGCCTGACTAGTTACGAGCAGTACTTC. The rearrangement uses TRBV5-6 and TRBJ2-7; a weak D match, TRBD2 (6 bases). V shed 4 bases and J shed 4 bases, with 9 bases lying between them. The CDR3 runs 12 residues. Germline loops: CDR1 SGHDT, CDR2 YYEEEE.